Shown below are 4 T cell receptor beta chains from a single sample sequenced in a study of T-cell memory formation after mild COVID-19. TCRdb reanalysed the 5' RACE reads using MiXCR and keeps one entry per CDR3 protein. The table has approximately 400,000 distinct CDR3 sequences, more than 20% seen once. Sequencing was performed on PBMCs or a T cell subset sorted from them (not recorded which). These receptors all stem from an adult woman who had mild COVID-19 (a few samples of this study predate the infection). Cell type and time point are not known.

This sequence joins TRBV3-1 and TRBJ2-7; a possible D gene is TRBD1 (6 bases). Trimming removed 5 bases at V and 5 bases at J, with 13 bases between. This CDR3 contains 13 residues. The germline V gene has CDR1 LGHDT and CDR2 YNNKEL (reference sequence). The DNA for the CDR3 is TGTGCCAGCAGCAGTTCACAGGGACACGAGCAGTACTTC. Amino acids: CASSSSQGHEQYF.

The chain employs TRBV7-8 and TRBJ2-7, with a tentative D call TRBD1 (7 bases). Germline-derived CDR1 and CDR2 are SGHVS and FQNEAQ. This CDR3 has 13 amino acids. Trimming stripped 5 bases from V and 4 bases from J, with 12 bases between. CDR3 in amino acids: CASSSRGRYEQYF. The CDR3 DNA follows: TGTGCCAGCAGCAGCAGGGGGAGGTACGAGCAGTACTTC.

This chain joins TRBV25-1 and TRBJ1-2; D is uncertain. Trimming cost V 2 bases and J 1 base, with 5 bases left between them. CDR1 is MGHDK, CDR2 SYGVNS, per germline. The length of the CDR3 is 13 residues. The CDR3 DNA sequence: TGTGCCAGCAGTGAAGCGGTTAACTATGGCTACACCTTC. Translated: CASSEAVNYGYTF.

This chain connects TRBV9 to TRBJ2-2, with TRBD2 matching over 8 bases. Germline assignment: CDR1 SGDLS and CDR2 YYNGEE. CDR3 size: 16 residues. Trimming at V came to 1 base and at J to 5 bases, leaving 7 bases not matched to a gene. CDR3 loop: CASSVKGLGLTGELFF. The CDR3, as DNA: TGTGCCAGCAGCGTAAAGGGACTAGGATTGACCGGGGAGCTGTTTTTT.